The present T cell receptor beta chain was sequenced within a study of human T cells and chemical hapten exposure. In the source study's methods: Ranging from roughly 23,224 to 700,000, TCR counts per sample had a median value of 95,638. Using its own MiXCR run on the RACE reads, TCRdb lists one record per CDR3 protein. The V and J calls, along with clone size, are taken from TCRdb and not from the paper's own processing. The sample has approximately 370,000 distinct CDR3 sequences, around 5.5% seen once. Indicated time point: pre-sensitization, week 0. Treatment noted: therapeutic diphenylcyclopropenone sensitization with weekly scalp DPC. Trimming removed 0 bases at V and 14 bases at J, with 5 bases between. CDR1 and CDR2 from the germline V gene are MNHEY and SVGEGT. This CDR3 contains 11 residues. This clonotype was seen a handful of times.

J is TRBJ1-6 and V is TRBV6-2 or TRBV6-3, with no clear D. The source was whole blood, collected in connection with sensitization to the hapten diphenylcyclopropenone (DPC). This TCR came from a young woman with alopecia areata. Some clones in this sample may be carry-over from other donors' samples. The CDR3 protein is CASSYSGTLHF. In DNA form, the CDR3 reads TGTGCCAGCAGTTACTCTGGGACCCTCCACTTT.